These 23 T cell receptor beta chains came from one sample sequenced in a study of blood T cell repertoires in COVID-19. The assay was immunoSEQ multiplex PCR, and TCRdb's table has in-frame clones only and misses some. The sample shows about 140,000 clones, more than 65% of them seen only once. Material: peripheral blood. These receptors were collected from a woman in her fifties or sixties with acute or convalescent COVID-19.

This chain links TRBV2 with TRBJ2-2; 7 nucleotides line up with TRBD2. CDR1 SNHLY and CDR2 FYNNEI come from the germline V gene. With 5 bases clipped from V and 0 bases from J, the junction kept 6 bases outside the gene matches. The CDR3 has 16 residues. CDR3 residues: CASSWSGASNTGELFF. CDR3 in DNA: TGTGCCAGCAGTTGGAGCGGGGCATCGAACACCGGGGAGCTGTTTTTT.

The chain combines TRBV30 with TRBJ1-2; D call uncertain. CDR3 length equals 13 residues. Trimming took 0 bases from V and 6 from J, leaving 11 bases between them. Per the germline V gene, CDR1 is GTSNPN and CDR2 is SVGIG (reference sequence). CDR3 region: CAWSVGFKDGYTF. The CDR3 region has the DNA TGTGCCTGGAGTGTGGGCTTCAAGGATGGCTACACCTTC. Together with reference TRBV30 and TRBJ1-2, the CDR3 gives the full variable domain: SQTIHQWPATLVQPVGSPLSLECTVEGTSNPNLYWYRQAAGRGLQLLFYSVGIGQISSEVPQNLSASRPQDRQFILSSKKLLLSDSGFYLCAWSVGFKDGYTFGSGTRLTVV.

This chain uses TRBV7-2 with TRBJ2-3, with TRBD2 identical over 16 bases. Per the germline V gene, CDR1 is SGHTA and CDR2 is FQGNSA. This CDR3 spans 16 amino acids. The ends lost 7 bases at V and 10 bases at J; junction bases unmatched: 11. DNA for the CDR3: TGTGCCAGCAACCCCGGGGTGGGGACTAGCGGGAGGGCGCAGTATTTT. Its translation: CASNPGVGTSGRAQYF.

This chain connects TRBV28 to TRBJ2-3, with D maybe TRBD2 (6 bases). V was trimmed by 6 bases and J by 3 bases, leaving 13 bases between them. The CDR3 covers 14 residues. The germline V gene encodes CDR1 MDHEN and CDR2 SYDVKM. The CDR3 protein is CASSAAGRTDTQYF. Here the CDR3 DNA reads TGTGCCAGCAGCGCCGCGGGGAGGACAGATACGCAGTATTTT.

This clone appeared a single time. The rearrangement links TRBV7-2 to TRBJ2-5; D is uncertain. The CDR3 length is 14 residues. Germline V gene sequence: CDR1 SGHTA, CDR2 FQGNSA. V was trimmed by 4 bases and J by 7 bases, leaving 16 bases between them. CDR3 in DNA: TGTGCCAGCAGCTCCGGAGCCATACCAAGGACCCAGTACTTC. Translated, it gives CASSSGAIPRTQYF.

The genes are TRBV12-3 or TRBV12-4 and TRBJ1-1; D not resolved. The length of the CDR3 is 13 residues. The V end was cut by 3 bases, the J end by 10 bases, with 15 bases between. The CDR3 loop is CASSFDPPGTAFF. CDR3 DNA sequence: TGTGCCAGCAGTTTTGACCCTCCGGGAACAGCTTTCTTT.

This sequence joins TRBV27 and TRBJ2-1, with TRBD1 matching over 11 bases. The CDR3 has 15 residues. The germline CDR1 and CDR2 sequences are MNHEY and SMNVEV (reference sequence). With V trimmed by 4 bases and J by 4 bases, 3 bases remained unmatched. DNA of the CDR3: TGTGCCAGCAGTTCGGGGACAGGGGGATACAATGAGCAGTTCTTC. As protein: CASSSGTGGYNEQFF.

Written as DNA, the CDR3 is TGTGCCAGCAGACTTGGACAGGGAAGTTTCACCGGGGAGCTGTTTTTT. Encoded protein: CASRLGQGSFTGELFF. V usage is TRBV6-9 and J usage is TRBJ2-2; 8 nucleotides agree with TRBD1. The trim removed 6 bases at V and 4 bases at J, leaving 10 bases unmatched. Germline-derived CDR1 and CDR2 are MNHGY and SVAAGI. This CDR3 is built from 16 residues.

This clone was seen only a few times. This chain connects TRBV21-1 to TRBJ1-5; TRBD1 is taken as the D call from the table, unchecked against the DNA. TRBV21-1 is annotated as a pseudogene. This CDR3 has 17 residues. CDR3: CASSKGVAGKPNQPQHF. CDR3 nucleotides: TGTGCCAGCAGCAAAGGAGTGGCAGGGAAGCCCAATCAGCCCCAGCATTTT.

The chain recombines TRBV6-1 with TRBJ1-2; 8 bases line up with TRBD1. There are 14 residues in the CDR3. J gave up 4 bases and V 6 bases, and 7 bases lay outside the gene matches. Germline V CDR1 and CDR2: MNHNS, SASEGT. CDR3 region: CASSQTGALYGYTF. CDR3 DNA: TGTGCCAGCAGCCAGACAGGGGCCCTCTATGGCTACACCTTC.

CDR3 sequence (DNA): TGTGCCAGCTCACCGGCACAGACTAATTCACCCCTCCACTTT. It specifies CASSPAQTNSPLHF. The V and J genes are TRBV18 and TRBJ1-6; no clear D gene. CDR3 length: 14 amino acids. V was cut by 3 bases and J by 6 bases, with 9 bases left in between. Germline V lookup: CDR1 KGHSH, CDR2 LQKENI. Variable domain in full (rest from reference TRBV18 and TRBJ1-6): NAGVMQNPRHLVRRRGQEARLRCSPMKGHSHVYWYRQLPEEGLKFMVYLQKENIIDESGMPKERFSAEFPKEGPSILRIQQVVRGDSAAYFCASSPAQTNSPLHFGNGTRLTVT.

This CDR3 reads CSASPNPSYEQYF. The DNA for the CDR3 is TGCAGTGCTAGTCCCAATCCCAGCTACGAGCAGTACTTC. The genes are TRBV20-1 and TRBJ2-7; the D is unclear. Germline V gene sequence: CDR1 DFQATT, CDR2 SNEGSKA (reference sequence). The CDR3 length is 13 residues. The germline V and J ends were trimmed by 3 bases and 3 bases, with 12 bases remaining between them.

The V call is TRBV12-3 or TRBV12-4, the J call TRBJ2-2, with a possible D match to TRBD2 (6 bases). With 7 bases removed from V and 5 bases from J, the gap between germline ends came to 8 bases. There are 12 residues in the CDR3. CDR3 sequence reads: CASTRGTGELFF. The CDR3 DNA is TGTGCCAGCACACGGGGGACCGGGGAGCTGTTTTTT.

V gene TRBV18 combines with J gene TRBJ2-7, with D possibly matching TRBD1 (5 bases). The V end lost 0 bases, the J end lost 0 bases, and 9 bases lay between the germline ends. CDR3 length equals 15 residues. The germline CDR1 and CDR2 sequences are KGHSH and LQKENI. This CDR3 reads CASSPPVGVSYEQYF. CDR3 nucleotides: TGTGCCAGCTCACCACCGGTAGGGGTCTCCTACGAGCAGTACTTC.

This sequence joins TRBV24-1 and TRBJ1-5; a weak D match, TRBD1 (6 bases). The germline V gene has CDR1 KGHDR and CDR2 SFDVKD. The CDR3 covers 14 residues. Trimming cost V 4 bases and J 7 bases, with 13 bases left between them. The CDR3 region is CATSEGGGAQPQHF. As DNA, the CDR3 is TGTGCCACCAGTGAGGGGGGGGGCGCGCAGCCCCAGCATTTT.

The chain links TRBV3-1 (or the pseudogene TRBV3-2) to TRBJ2-7; D possibly corresponds to TRBD1 (6 bases). Germline CDR1 LGHDT, CDR2 YNNKEL (reference sequence). The V end was cut by 1 base, the J end by 2 bases, with 12 bases between. CDR3 length: 15 amino acids. CDR3 residues: CASSQGRQAAYEQYF. In nucleotides, the CDR3 is TGTGCCAGCAGCCAAGGTAGACAGGCCGCCTACGAGCAGTACTTC.

The rearrangement links TRBV18 to TRBJ2-5, with unresolved D. This CDR3 has 14 amino acids. V was cut by 1 base and J by 2 bases, with 8 bases left in between. Germline V gene sequence: CDR1 KGHSH, CDR2 LQKENI. The CDR3 DNA sequence: TGTGCCAGCTCACCACGGCCGGGTCAAGAGACCCAGTACTTC. Amino acids: CASSPRPGQETQYF.

The genes are TRBV30 and TRBJ2-2, with a tentative D call TRBD1 (6 bases). CDR3 length: 14 amino acids. Germline V lookup: CDR1 GTSNPN, CDR2 SVGIG (reference sequence). The germline V and J ends were trimmed by 5 bases and 4 bases, with 14 bases remaining between them. The CDR3, as DNA: TGTGCCTGGGGCCTCACAGGGACCACCGGGGAGCTGTTTTTT. Its translation: CAWGLTGTTGELFF.

The rearrangement links TRBV30 to TRBJ2-6, with D possibly being TRBD1 (6 bases). Germline V lookup: CDR1 GTSNPN, CDR2 SVGIG (reference sequence). V was clipped by 2 bases and J by 3 bases, with 11 bases between them. The CDR3 loop spans 15 amino acids. For the CDR3, the DNA is TGTGCCTGGAGTAGACAGGTTGATGGGGCCAACGTCCTGACTTTC. Protein product: CAWSRQVDGANVLTF.

Only a few counts were recorded for this clone. This chain joins TRBV12-3 or TRBV12-4 and TRBJ1-1, with 7 bases lining up with TRBD1. V shed 5 bases, J shed 14 bases, and the junction held 14 bases outside the gene matches. This CDR3 has 13 amino acids. DNA of the CDR3: TGTGCCAGCAGTCCACAGGGGTATCTCCGGGGATTCTTT. Its translation: CASSPQGYLRGFF.

This clone showed up just once. Other DNA sequences from this sample encode an identical CDR3 as well. The chain is built from TRBV10-3 and TRBJ1-1; 7 nucleotides match TRBD1. J lost 6 bases, V lost 2 bases, and 3 bases had no gene match. The CDR3 runs 13 residues. Germline lookup yields CDR1 ENHRY and CDR2 SYGVKD. CDR3 loop: CAISERGPSEAFF. CDR3 DNA sequence: TGTGCCATCAGTGAGAGGGGGCCTTCTGAAGCTTTCTTT.

This chain links TRBV11-3 with TRBJ2-3, with 11 bases lining up with TRBD2. The V segment lost 7 bases and the J segment 2 bases; nucleotides outside the gene matches: 5. CDR3 length: 15 residues. Germline V gives CDR1 SGHNT, CDR2 YENEEA. CDR3 DNA: TGTGCCAGCACGTTAGCGGGAGGGCCCACAGATACGCAGTATTTT. The encoded protein is CASTLAGGPTDTQYF.

This chain joins TRBV30 and TRBJ2-2; 8 bases line up with TRBD2. The length of the CDR3 is 18 residues. Trimming cost V 0 bases and J 4 bases; bases outside gene matches: 13. The germline CDR1 and CDR2 sequences are GTSNPN and SVGIG (reference sequence). The CDR3 nucleotides are TGTGCCTGGAGTGTACAATCCTCCGGGAGGGCGGGCACCGGGGAGCTGTTTTTT. Amino acids: CAWSVQSSGRAGTGELFF.